Listed below are T cell receptor beta chains from one sample, sequenced in a study of neoadjuvant anti-PD-1 for oral cavity cancer. The assay was immunoSEQ multiplex PCR, and TCRdb's table has in-frame clones only and misses some. The sample lists roughly 24,000 clones; 27% were seen once. The source was tumor tissue, collected after nivolumab (anti-PD-1) treatment. These receptors were obtained from a person aged 40 to 85 with oral cavity squamous cell carcinoma. Each CDR3 is given with its conserved first and last residue. The D gene is left open where the match is weak. The size field is filled for only some rows; it gives once, few, many or a size class.

CDR3 DNA,CDR3 protein,clone size,D gene,V gene,J gene
TGTGCCAGTAGTGCGTACGGAATCTCTGGAAACACCATATATTTT,CASSAYGISGNTIYF,many,NA,TRBV19,TRBJ1-3
TGCGCCAGCAGCTACCCCCCGGGACAGGGCTATGGCTACACCTTC,CASSYPPGQGYGYTF,many,TRBD1,TRBV5-1,TRBJ1-2
TGTGCCAGCAGGCCCCTCGGGGGGCGATCGAACGAGCAGTACTTC,CASRPLGGRSNEQYF,few,NA,TRBV27,TRBJ2-7
TGTGCCAGTAGGGGTCGTCGAGGCGCAGATACGCAGTATTTT,CASRGRRGADTQYF,NA,NA,TRBV19,TRBJ2-3
TGTGCCAGTACGGGACAGGGGGTTGAGACCCAGTACTTC,CASTGQGVETQYF,NA,TRBD1,TRBV19,TRBJ2-5
TGCGCCAGCAGCTTGGTAGGGCAGGGAACTGAAGCTTTCTTT,CASSLVGQGTEAFF,few,NA,TRBV5-1,TRBJ1-1
TGTGCCAGCAGTGAGGGTGGGGTGGAGAATCAGCCCCAGCATTTT,CASSEGGVENQPQHF,few,NA,TRBV6-1,TRBJ1-5
TGCGCCAGCAGCTTAGATGCCAGGGGGACTGAAGCTTTCTTT,CASSLDARGTEAFF,NA,TRBD1,TRBV5-1,TRBJ1-1
TGTGCCAGCAGTTTAGAAAGGGGAGGAGTCGCTTTCTTT,CASSLERGGVAFF,many,NA,TRBV27,TRBJ1-1
TGTGCCTGGGCGACAGGGGAGAATCAGCCCCAGCATTTT,CAWATGENQPQHF,NA,TRBD1,TRBV30,TRBJ1-5
TGTGCCAGCAGCCTCAGACAGGGGCCCTGCACCTTC,CASSLRQGPCTF,NA,TRBD1,TRBV5-6,TRBJ1-2
TGTGCCAGCAGCTTGACTACGCAGGGAGATGAAAAACTGTTTTTT,CASSLTTQGDEKLFF,few,NA,TRBV5-6,TRBJ1-4
TGTGCCTGGAGTGTGGCGGGGGGAGGTTACGAGCAGTACTTC,CAWSVAGGGYEQYF,many,TRBD2,TRBV30,TRBJ2-7
TGTGCCAGCTCACGCGGCGCGGGAGGGCCCCACGAGCAGTACTTC,CASSRGAGGPHEQYF,few,TRBD2,TRBV18,TRBJ2-7
TGTGCCAGCTCACCGGACAGGGACGAGCAGTACTTC,CASSPDRDEQYF,NA,TRBD1,TRBV18,TRBJ2-7
TGTGCCAGCAGCTTAGATGGTCCCCTGGATGAGCAGTTCTTC,CASSLDGPLDEQFF,few,NA,TRBV7-8,TRBJ2-1
TGTGCCAGCAGAGGACGGCGGGCTAGCGGCGAGCAGTTCTTC,CASRGRRASGEQFF,few,TRBD2,TRBV6-4,TRBJ2-1